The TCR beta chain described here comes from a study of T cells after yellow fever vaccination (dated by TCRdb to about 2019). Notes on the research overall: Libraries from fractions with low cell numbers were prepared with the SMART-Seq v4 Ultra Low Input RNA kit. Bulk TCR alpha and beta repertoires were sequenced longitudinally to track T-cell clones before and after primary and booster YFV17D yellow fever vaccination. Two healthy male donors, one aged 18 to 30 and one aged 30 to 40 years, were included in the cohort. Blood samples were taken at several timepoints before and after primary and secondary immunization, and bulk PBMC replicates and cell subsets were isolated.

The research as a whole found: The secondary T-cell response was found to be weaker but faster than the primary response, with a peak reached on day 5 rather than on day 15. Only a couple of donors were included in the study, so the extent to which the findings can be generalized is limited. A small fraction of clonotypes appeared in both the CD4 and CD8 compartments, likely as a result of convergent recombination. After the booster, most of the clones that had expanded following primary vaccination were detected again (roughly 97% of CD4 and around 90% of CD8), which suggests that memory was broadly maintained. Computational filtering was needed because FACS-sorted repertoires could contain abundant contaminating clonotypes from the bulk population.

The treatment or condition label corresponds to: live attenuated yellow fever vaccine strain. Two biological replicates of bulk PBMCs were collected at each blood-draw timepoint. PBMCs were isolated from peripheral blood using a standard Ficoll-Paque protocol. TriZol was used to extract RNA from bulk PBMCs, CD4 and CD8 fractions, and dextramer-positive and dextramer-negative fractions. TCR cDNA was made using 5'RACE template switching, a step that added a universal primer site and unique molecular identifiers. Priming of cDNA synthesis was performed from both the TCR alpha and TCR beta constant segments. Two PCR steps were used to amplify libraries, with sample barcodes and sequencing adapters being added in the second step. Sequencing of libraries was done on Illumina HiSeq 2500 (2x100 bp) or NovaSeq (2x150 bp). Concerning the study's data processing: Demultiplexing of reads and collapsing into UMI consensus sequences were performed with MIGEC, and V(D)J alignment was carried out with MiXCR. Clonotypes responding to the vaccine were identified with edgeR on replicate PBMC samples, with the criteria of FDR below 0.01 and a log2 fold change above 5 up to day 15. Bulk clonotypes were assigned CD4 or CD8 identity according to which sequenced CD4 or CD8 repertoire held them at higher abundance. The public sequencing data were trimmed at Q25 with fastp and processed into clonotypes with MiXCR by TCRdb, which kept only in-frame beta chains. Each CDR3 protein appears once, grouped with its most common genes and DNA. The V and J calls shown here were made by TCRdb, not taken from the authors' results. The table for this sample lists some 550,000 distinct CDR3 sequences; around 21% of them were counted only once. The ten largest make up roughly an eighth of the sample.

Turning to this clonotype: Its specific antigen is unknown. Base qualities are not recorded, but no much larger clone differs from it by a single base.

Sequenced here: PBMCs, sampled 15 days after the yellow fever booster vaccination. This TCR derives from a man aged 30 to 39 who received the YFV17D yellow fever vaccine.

The CDR3 reads CASSPWEAPRDTQYF. The DNA sequence reads TGTGCCAGCAGCCCTTGGGAGGCCCCACGGGATACGCAGTATTTT. This chain joins TRBV7-2 to TRBJ2-3; the D segment could be TRBD2, given 6 matching bases. CDR1 and CDR2, per the germline V gene, are SGHTA and FQGNSA. The CDR3 goes from the cysteine to the phenylalanine over 15 residues. The only DNA kept is the CDR3, 45 bases in frame from the first base. The junction shows trimming of 5 bases on V and 6 bases on J, plus 18 bases between the germline ends.